The 25 T cell receptor beta chains given below trace back to one sample, sequenced in a study of naive and memory T cell subsets. Treatment here: skin biopsy from PPD injection site in Mantoux-positive individual. TCR cDNA received a 3' ligated oligonucleotide that carried a UMI. Amplification of ligated cDNA took four PCR rounds with SP2 and nested alpha and beta constant primers. Each CDR3 protein gets one entry after TCRdb re-called the UMI-ligation and nested PCR reads with MiXCR. This table holds about 37,000 distinct CDR3 sequences, about 10% found once. The source was skin, collected from a tuberculin skin test site. These receptors were obtained from an adult in good health.

This clonotype was found many times. The chain combines TRBV29-1 with TRBJ2-1, with D possibly being TRBD2 (6 bases). The CDR3 spans 14 residues. Germline V gene data show CDR1 as SQVTM and CDR2 as ANQGSEA. The ends were cut back, 4 bases at V and 8 bases at J, with 18 bases in the middle. This chain's CDR3 is CSVGGRLVPYEQFF. The CDR3 nucleotides read TGCAGCGTTGGGGGGAGACTAGTCCCATATGAGCAGTTCTTC.

The V gene is TRBV11-1, the J gene TRBJ2-1, with 11 bases fitting TRBD1. Trimming removed 5 bases from V and 7 bases from J; junction bases left unmatched: 4. The CDR3 runs 14 residues. From germline, CDR1 is SGHAT and CDR2 FQDESV (reference sequence). The CDR3 loop is CASSGTGGTNEQFF. The DNA for the CDR3 is TGTGCCAGCAGCGGGACAGGGGGGACGAATGAGCAGTTCTTC.

This clonotype was seen only once. The chain carries TRBV19 and TRBJ1-5; 7 nucleotides align to TRBD1. This CDR3 has 13 amino acids. Trimming took 10 bases from V and 7 from J; bases not matched to a gene: 10. The V gene's germline CDR1 is LNHDA and CDR2 SQIVND (reference sequence). In nucleotides, the CDR3 is TGTGCCACCGAGGACAGGAGCGGCCAGCCCCAGCATTTT. It encodes CATEDRSGQPQHF.

A few counts support this clonotype. The chain combines TRBV7-2 with TRBJ2-2; D is ambiguous. The V gene's germline CDR1 is SGHTA and CDR2 FQGNSA. The CDR3 has 12 amino acids. The germline V and J ends were trimmed by 6 bases and 7 bases, with 9 bases remaining between them. CDR3 in amino acids: CASSIGVGELFF. CDR3 nucleotide sequence: TGTGCCAGCAGTATCGGCGTCGGGGAGCTGTTTTTT.

This clonotype was recorded many times. This chain connects TRBV28 to TRBJ2-3, with 10 bases aligning to TRBD2. V lost 3 bases, J lost 6 bases, and 9 bases stayed unmatched. CDR3 size: 16 residues. Germline CDR1 MDHEN, CDR2 SYDVKM. For the CDR3, the DNA is TGTGCCAGCAGTTTCGGAGCGGGAGGGCCTGTGGATACGCAGTATTTT. Amino acid sequence: CASSFGAGGPVDTQYF.

This clonotype turned up a few times. The chain recombines TRBV20-1 with TRBJ1-2; no clear D. Trimming pared 0 bases from V and 4 bases from J, leaving 6 bases between. Germline V gene data show CDR1 as DFQATT and CDR2 as SNEGSKA (reference sequence). CDR3 length: 12 amino acids. CDR3 nucleotides: TGCAGTGCTAGAGAGACCAGCTATGGCTACACCTTC. It translates to CSARETSYGYTF.

The chain combines TRBV4-1 with TRBJ1-4, with a tentative D call TRBD1 (5 bases). The CDR3 is 15 residues long. Trimming stripped 0 bases from V and 7 bases from J, with 12 bases between. Germline loops: CDR1 MGHRA, CDR2 YSYEKL. Written as DNA, the CDR3 is TGCGCCAGCAGCCAAGAACAGCAGGGCTTTGAAAAACTGTTTTTT. As protein: CASSQEQQGFEKLFF.

Many counts were recorded for this clonotype. J is TRBJ2-7 and V is TRBV6-5; D may correspond to TRBD1 or TRBD2 (5 bases each). The germline V gene has CDR1 MNHEY and CDR2 SVGAGI. The CDR3 has 14 residues. V lost 2 bases to trimming and J lost 3 bases, with 11 bases between them. CDR3: CASSYGGFNYEQYF. The CDR3 bases are TGTGCCAGCAGTTACGGGGGATTTAACTACGAGCAGTACTTC.

The sample holds a few counts of this clonotype. The J gene is TRBJ1-2, the V gene TRBV27, with 10 bases fitting TRBD1. Germline CDR1 MNHEY, CDR2 SMNVEV (reference sequence). This CDR3 has 14 amino acids. The junction had 5 bases not matched to a gene; V was cut back by 3 bases and J by 7 bases. The CDR3 DNA reads as TGTGCCAGCAGTTTCGGGACAGGGGTCTTTGGCTACACCTTC. It codes for CASSFGTGVFGYTF.

This clonotype was counted many times. The V gene is TRBV20-1, the J gene TRBJ1-1; 8 bases agree with TRBD1. V was clipped by 3 bases and J by 4 bases; unmatched bases: 13. There are 16 residues in the CDR3. CDR1 is DFQATT and CDR2 is SNEGSKA in the germline V gene (reference sequence). In DNA form, the CDR3 reads TGCAGTGCTAGTGGCAGGGGGCGAGCCTTGGGCACTGAAGCTTTCTTT. This gives the protein CSASGRGRALGTEAFF.

This clonotype showed up just a few times. The rearrangement uses TRBV14 and TRBJ2-7; 7 bases are a match to TRBD1. V was clipped by 3 bases and J by 6 bases; unmatched bases: 5. Germline lookup yields CDR1 SGHDN and CDR2 FVKESK. The CDR3 sequence is 13 residues long. The CDR3 DNA is TGTGCCAGCAGCCACCAGACAGGGTTCGAGCAGTACTTC. Translating gives CASSHQTGFEQYF. The full variable domain, rest sourced from reference TRBV14 and TRBJ2-7, is EAGVTQFPSHSVIEKGQTVTLRCDPISGHDNLYWYRRVMGKEIKFLLHFVKESKQDESGMPNNRFLAERTGGTYSTLKVQPAELEDSGVYFCASSHQTGFEQYFGPGTRLTVT.

This clonotype was seen repeatedly, ten times or more. The genes are TRBV5-1 and TRBJ2-3, with TRBD2 identical over 8 bases. Germline CDR1 reads SGHRS; CDR2 reads YFSETQ. This CDR3 has 18 amino acids. Trimming took 8 bases from V and 2 from J; bases not matched to a gene: 19. As DNA, the CDR3 is TGCGCCAGGAGGGGAAAGCGGGAGAAGGCCCATCCCACAGATACGCAGTATTTT. Translated, it gives CARRGKREKAHPTDTQYF.

This clonotype was seen ten or more times. The genes are TRBV20-1 and TRBJ2-5, with a weak D call TRBD2 (5 bases). V dropped 4 bases and J dropped 0 bases, with 9 bases sitting between them. Per germline, CDR1 DFQATT and CDR2 SNEGSKA (reference sequence). The length of the CDR3 is 13 residues. DNA for the CDR3: TGCAGTGCTATCGGGGTGAACCAAGAGACCCAGTACTTC. This sequence encodes CSAIGVNQETQYF.

In its sample, this clonotype was seen many times. The chain recombines TRBV12-3 or TRBV12-4 with TRBJ2-5, with D unclear. CDR3 length: 12 amino acids. Trimming cost V 3 bases and J 4 bases, with 6 bases left between them. The CDR3 bases are TGTGCCAGCAGTTTGAGTGCAGAGACCCAGTACTTC. Amino acid sequence: CASSLSAETQYF.

The chain couples TRBV5-1 to TRBJ2-2; 11 bases agree with TRBD2. CDR1 is SGHRS and CDR2 is YFSETQ in the germline V gene. V dropped 6 bases and J dropped 4; count of bases not matched to a gene: 5. The CDR3 has 15 residues. CDR3 sequence: CASTVAGGRTGELFF. The CDR3 nucleotides are TGCGCCAGCACCGTAGCGGGGGGGCGCACCGGGGAGCTGTTTTTT.

This clonotype was seen at least ten times. V usage is TRBV7-9 and J usage is TRBJ2-1; tentative D call: TRBD2 (6 bases). Trimming stripped 5 bases from V and 0 bases from J, with 14 bases between. The CDR3 runs to 16 residues. Germline CDR1 and CDR2: SEHNR and FQNEAQ (reference sequence). The DNA for the CDR3 is TGTGCCAGCAGCCGGGAGTTCATTAGCTCCTACAATGAGCAGTTCTTC. Its translation is CASSREFISSYNEQFF.

The sample holds many counts of this clonotype. J is TRBJ1-5 and V is TRBV10-3; TRBD1 matches at 8 bases. V shed 2 bases, J shed 6 bases, and the junction held 9 bases outside the gene matches. Per the germline V gene, CDR1 is ENHRY and CDR2 is SYGVKD. The CDR3 has 16 residues. The CDR3 reads CAISELRTGYLQPQHF. CDR3 coding DNA: TGTGCCATCAGTGAGCTAAGGACAGGGTACCTTCAGCCCCAGCATTTT.

At least ten counts were recorded for this clonotype. The rearrangement joins TRBV29-1 to TRBJ2-1; TRBD2 matches 12 bases. The CDR3 loop spans 15 amino acids. V lost 6 bases and J lost 3; bases outside the gene matches: 6. Germline values: CDR1 SQVTM, CDR2 ANQGSEA. In DNA form, the CDR3 reads TGCAGCGTAGCACTAGCGGGGGGTATCTACAATGAGCAGTTCTTC. As protein: CSVALAGGIYNEQFF.

In regard to this clonotype: This may come from a read error, since a much larger clone is one base off. The V gene is TRBV29-1, the J gene TRBJ2-2; tentatively, D is TRBD1 or TRBD2 (6 bases each). Germline CDR1 reads SQVTM; CDR2 reads ANQGSEA. This CDR3 comprises 13 residues. The CDR3 DNA follows: TGCAGCATCACTGGGGGGCACACCGGGGAGCTGCTTTTT. Amino acid sequence: CSITGGHTGELLF.

The chain recombines TRBV3-1 with TRBJ2-1; the D is unclear. The V gene's germline CDR1 is LGHDT and CDR2 YNNKEL (reference sequence). V lost 5 bases and J lost 6, with 8 bases in between. The CDR3 runs to 12 residues. CDR3 sequence reads: CASSSTGNEQFF. The CDR3 DNA reads TGTGCCAGCAGCTCTACGGGCAATGAGCAGTTCTTC.

This clonotype was recorded many times. V and J are TRBV3-1 and TRBJ2-3; 8 bases fit TRBD2. This CDR3 region has 18 residues. V lost 3 bases to trimming and J lost 6 bases; unmatched junction nucleotides: 17. The germline V gene has CDR1 LGHDT and CDR2 YNNKEL (reference sequence). CDR3 region: CASSHGPSRAGVWDTQYF. For the CDR3, the DNA is TGTGCCAGCAGCCACGGGCCTAGTAGAGCGGGAGTGTGGGATACGCAGTATTTT.

In this sample, this clonotype turned up a few times. The genes are TRBV5-6 and TRBJ2-3; 8 bases match TRBD2. The V segment lost 4 bases and the J segment 8 bases; nucleotides outside the gene matches: 9. The germline V gene has CDR1 SGHDT and CDR2 YYEEEE. This CDR3 comprises 14 residues. The CDR3: CASSASGGTGTQYF. As DNA, the CDR3 is TGTGCCAGCAGCGCAAGCGGGGGAACCGGTACGCAGTATTTT.

This clonotype appeared many times. The rearrangement joins TRBV29-1 to TRBJ2-7, with D perhaps TRBD1 (5 bases). The V and J ends lost 1 base and 1 base respectively, with 8 bases between them. Germline V gene data show CDR1 as SQVTM and CDR2 as ANQGSEA. CDR3 size: 13 residues. The DNA for the CDR3 is TGCAGCGTTGAAGGGGGCAGGTCCTACGAGCAGTACTTC. The encoded protein is CSVEGGRSYEQYF.

This clonotype was detected many times. The J gene is TRBJ2-3, the V gene TRBV4-1, with TRBD2 matching over 13 bases. Germline CDR1 and CDR2: MGHRA and YSYEKL. J gave up 2 bases and V 1 base, and 9 bases lay outside the gene matches. This CDR3 spans 19 amino acids. The chain's CDR3 is CASSQGPPGTSGNTDTQYF. The CDR3 DNA reads as TGCGCCAGCAGCCAAGGCCCCCCCGGGACTAGCGGGAACACAGATACGCAGTATTTT.

This clonotype was found many times. The chain has TRBV29-1 and TRBJ1-2, with unresolved D. The CDR3 is 11 amino acids. Germline V gives CDR1 SQVTM, CDR2 ANQGSEA. DNA for the CDR3: TGCAGTCTTGGGGAGGACTATGGCTACACCTTC. It codes for CSLGEDYGYTF.